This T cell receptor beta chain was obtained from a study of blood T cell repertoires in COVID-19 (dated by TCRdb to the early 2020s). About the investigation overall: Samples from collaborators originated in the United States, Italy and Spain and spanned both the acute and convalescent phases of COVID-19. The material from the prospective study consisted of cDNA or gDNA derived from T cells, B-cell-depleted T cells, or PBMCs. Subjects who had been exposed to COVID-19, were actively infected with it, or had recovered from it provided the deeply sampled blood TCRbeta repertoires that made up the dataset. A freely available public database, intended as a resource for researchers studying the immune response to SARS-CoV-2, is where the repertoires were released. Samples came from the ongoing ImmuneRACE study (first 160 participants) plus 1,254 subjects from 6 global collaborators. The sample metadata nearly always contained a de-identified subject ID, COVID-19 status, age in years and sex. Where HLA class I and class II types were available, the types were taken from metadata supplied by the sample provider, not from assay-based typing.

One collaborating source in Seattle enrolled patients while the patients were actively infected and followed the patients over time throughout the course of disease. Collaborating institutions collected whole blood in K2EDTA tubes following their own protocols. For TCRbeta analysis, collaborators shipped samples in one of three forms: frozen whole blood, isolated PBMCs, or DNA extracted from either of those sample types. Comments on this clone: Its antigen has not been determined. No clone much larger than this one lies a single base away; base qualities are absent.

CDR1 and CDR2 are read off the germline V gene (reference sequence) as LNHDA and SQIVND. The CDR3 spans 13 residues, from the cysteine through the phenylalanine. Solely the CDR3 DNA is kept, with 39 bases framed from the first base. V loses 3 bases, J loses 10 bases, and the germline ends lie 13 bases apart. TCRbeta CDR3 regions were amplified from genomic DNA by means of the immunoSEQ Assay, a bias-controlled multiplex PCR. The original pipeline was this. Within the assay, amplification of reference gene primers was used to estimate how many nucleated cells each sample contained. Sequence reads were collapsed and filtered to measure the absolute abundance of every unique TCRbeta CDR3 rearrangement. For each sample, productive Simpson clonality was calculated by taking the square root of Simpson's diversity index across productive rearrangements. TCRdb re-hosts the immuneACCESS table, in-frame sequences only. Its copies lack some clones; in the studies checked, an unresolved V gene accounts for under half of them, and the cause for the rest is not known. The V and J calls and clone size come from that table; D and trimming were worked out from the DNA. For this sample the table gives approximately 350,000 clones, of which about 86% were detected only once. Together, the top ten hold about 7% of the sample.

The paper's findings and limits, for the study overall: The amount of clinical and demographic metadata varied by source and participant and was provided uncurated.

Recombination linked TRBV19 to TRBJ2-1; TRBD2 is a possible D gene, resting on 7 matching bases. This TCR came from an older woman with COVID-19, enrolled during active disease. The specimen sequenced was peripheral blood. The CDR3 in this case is CASSMEGGNEQFF. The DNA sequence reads TGTGCCAGTAGTATGGAGGGGGGGAACGAGCAGTTCTTC.